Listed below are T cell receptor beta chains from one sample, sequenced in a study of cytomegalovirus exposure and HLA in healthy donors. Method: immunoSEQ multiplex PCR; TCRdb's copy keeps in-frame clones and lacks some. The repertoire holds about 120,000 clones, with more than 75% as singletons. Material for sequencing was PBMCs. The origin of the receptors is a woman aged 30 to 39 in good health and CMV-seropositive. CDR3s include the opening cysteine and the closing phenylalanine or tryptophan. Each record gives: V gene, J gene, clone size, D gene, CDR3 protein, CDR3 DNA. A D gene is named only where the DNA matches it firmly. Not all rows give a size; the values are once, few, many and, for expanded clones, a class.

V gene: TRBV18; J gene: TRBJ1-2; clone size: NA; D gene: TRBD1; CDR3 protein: CASSPGQGVYGYTF; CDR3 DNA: TGTGCCAGCTCACCGGGACAGGGTGTTTATGGCTACACCTTC
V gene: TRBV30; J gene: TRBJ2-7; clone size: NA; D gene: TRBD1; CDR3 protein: CAWRKTGGLSEQYF; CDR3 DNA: TGTGCCTGGAGAAAGACAGGGGGCTTGAGCGAGCAGTACTTC
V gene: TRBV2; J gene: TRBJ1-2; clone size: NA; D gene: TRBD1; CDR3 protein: CASRYRGLNYGYTF; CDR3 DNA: TGTGCCAGCAGGTACAGGGGGCTGAACTATGGCTACACCTTC
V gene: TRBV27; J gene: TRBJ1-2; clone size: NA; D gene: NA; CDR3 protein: CASSPYWAANYGYTF; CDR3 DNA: TGTGCCAGCAGTCCTTATTGGGCAGCTAACTATGGCTACACCTTC
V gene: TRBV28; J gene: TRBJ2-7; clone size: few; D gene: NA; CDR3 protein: CASLGGGPGEQYF; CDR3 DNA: TGTGCCAGCTTAGGGGGAGGGCCAGGGGAGCAGTACTTC
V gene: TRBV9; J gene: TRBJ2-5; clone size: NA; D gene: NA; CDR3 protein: CASSVAGSQETQYF; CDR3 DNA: TGTGCCAGCAGCGTAGCGGGATCCCAAGAGACCCAGTACTTC
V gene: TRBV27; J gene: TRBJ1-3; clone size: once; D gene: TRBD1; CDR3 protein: CASSSGQGPGNTIYF; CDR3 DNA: TGTGCCAGCAGTTCGGGACAGGGACCTGGAAACACCATATATTTT
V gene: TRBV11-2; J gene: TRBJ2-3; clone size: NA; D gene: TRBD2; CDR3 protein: CASSLSGRSTDTQYF; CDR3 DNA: TGTGCCAGCAGCTTAAGCGGGAGGAGTACAGATACGCAGTATTTT
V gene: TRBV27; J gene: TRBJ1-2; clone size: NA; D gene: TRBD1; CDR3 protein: CASSLYPDRGDGYTF; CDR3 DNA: TGTGCCAGCAGTCTTTATCCGGACAGGGGAGATGGCTACACCTTC
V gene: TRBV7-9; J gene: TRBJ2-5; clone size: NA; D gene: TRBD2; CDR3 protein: CASTRLAEETQYF; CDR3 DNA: TGTGCCAGCACCCGACTAGCGGAAGAGACCCAGTACTTC
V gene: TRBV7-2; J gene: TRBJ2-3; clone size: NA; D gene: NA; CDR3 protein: CASRGTGTSAYTQYF; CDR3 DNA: TGTGCCAGCAGGGGGACTGGGACGTCGGCTTATACGCAGTATTTT
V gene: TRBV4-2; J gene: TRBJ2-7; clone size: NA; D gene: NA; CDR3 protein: CASSQDPAGPYEQYF; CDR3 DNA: TGTGCCAGCAGCCAAGATCCTGCGGGGCCCTACGAGCAGTACTTC
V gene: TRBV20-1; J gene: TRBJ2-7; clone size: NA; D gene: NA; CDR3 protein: CSAREIDRQYF; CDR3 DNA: TGCAGTGCTAGAGAGATAGATAGGCAGTACTTC
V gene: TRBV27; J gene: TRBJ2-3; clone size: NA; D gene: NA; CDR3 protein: CASSFQGRSGDTQYF; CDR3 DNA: TGTGCCAGCAGTTTTCAAGGTCGATCGGGTGATACGCAGTATTTT
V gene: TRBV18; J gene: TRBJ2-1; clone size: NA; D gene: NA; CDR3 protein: CASSPGSYNEQFF; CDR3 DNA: TGTGCCAGCTCACCCGGCTCCTACAATGAGCAGTTCTTC
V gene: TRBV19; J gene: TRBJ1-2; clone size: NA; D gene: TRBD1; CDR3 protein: CASSIKGQGYGYTF; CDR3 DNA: TGTGCCAGTAGTATAAAGGGACAGGGCTATGGCTACACCTTC
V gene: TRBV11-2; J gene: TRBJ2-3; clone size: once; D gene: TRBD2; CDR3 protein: CASSSGLAGPDTQYF; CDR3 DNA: TGTGCCAGCAGTTCTGGACTAGCGGGGCCAGATACGCAGTATTTT
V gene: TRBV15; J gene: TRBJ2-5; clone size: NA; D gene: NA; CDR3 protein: CATSSGAARETQYF; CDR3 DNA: TGTGCCACCAGCAGTGGGGCCGCGAGGGAGACCCAGTACTTC
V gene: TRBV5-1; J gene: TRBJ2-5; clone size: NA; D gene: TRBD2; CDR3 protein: CASRLGLAGRQETQYF; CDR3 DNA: TGCGCCAGCAGATTAGGACTAGCGGGACGACAAGAGACCCAGTACTTC
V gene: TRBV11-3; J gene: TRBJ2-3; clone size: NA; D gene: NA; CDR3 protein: CASSGGTDTQYF; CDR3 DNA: TGTGCCAGCAGTGGCGGGACAGATACGCAGTATTTT
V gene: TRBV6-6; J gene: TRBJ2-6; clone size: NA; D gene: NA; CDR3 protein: CASSSGRSGANVLTF; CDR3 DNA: TGTGCCAGCAGTTCAGGCAGAAGTGGGGCCAACGTCCTGACTTTC
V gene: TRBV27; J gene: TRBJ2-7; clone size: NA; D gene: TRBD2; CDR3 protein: CASSLKRGTYEQYF; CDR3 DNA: TGTGCCAGCAGTCTCAAGCGGGGAACCTACGAGCAGTACTTC
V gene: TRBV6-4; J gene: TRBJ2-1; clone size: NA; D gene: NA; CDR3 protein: CASSDRADYNEQFF; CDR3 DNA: TGTGCCAGCAGTGACAGAGCGGACTACAATGAGCAGTTCTTC
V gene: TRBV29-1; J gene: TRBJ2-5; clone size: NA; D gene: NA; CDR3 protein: CSVDATGATWGWETQYF; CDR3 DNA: TGCAGCGTCGACGCGACAGGAGCCACATGGGGCTGGGAGACCCAGTACTTC
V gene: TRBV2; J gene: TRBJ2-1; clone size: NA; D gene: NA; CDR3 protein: CASQASYNEQFF; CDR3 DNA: TGTGCCAGCCAAGCCTCCTACAATGAGCAGTTCTTC